This entry features one TCR beta chain sequence. Data came from immunoSEQ multiplex PCR; TCRdb stores just in-frame clones and leaves some out. The table shows 2 million to 2.5 million clones, with almost 96% occurring only once. These data originate in a study of shared clonotypes between healthy human individuals. Naive CD4+ cells were CD45RA-selected; the remaining cells were memory. This receptor was obtained from a man aged 18 to 29 in good health. What was sequenced was naive CD4+ T cells sorted from blood. The sample's subset: CD45RA+ positively selected.

CDR3 nucleotide sequence: TGTGCCAGCAGCTTAATCTTCGGGGGGACTTTCCACGAGCAGTACTTC. Amino acids: CASSLIFGGTFHEQYF. J is TRBJ2-7 and V is TRBV11-2; 7 bases match TRBD2. J lost 5 bases, V lost 2 bases, and 12 bases had no gene match. The CDR3 runs to 16 residues. Germline assignment: CDR1 SGHAT and CDR2 FQNNGV. The full variable domain, with the rest looked up from reference TRBV11-2 and TRBJ2-7, is EAGVAQSPRYKIIEKRQSVAFWCNPISGHATLYWYQQILGQGPKLLIQFQNNGVVDDSQLPKDRFSAERLKGVDSTLKIQPAKLEDSAVYLCASSLIFGGTFHEQYFGPGTRLTVT.